The T cell receptor beta chain under discussion was sequenced for a study of cytomegalovirus exposure and HLA in healthy donors. Study-level information: A prior study identified 117 million unique TCR beta sequences from around 180 million T cells.

PCR primers comprised 60 Vbeta and 13 Jbeta primers. Assay used: immunoSEQ multiplex PCR; TCRdb lists only in-frame clones, some missing. The repertoire holds over 95,000 clones, with under 80% as singletons. Findings and limits, study-wide: In a later analysis, TCR beta V- and J-gene trimming was associated with a missense DCLRE1C variant.

The CDR3 loop spans 14 amino acids. Trimming left V 5 bases short and J 1 base short, with 11 bases between. The V gene's germline CDR1 is SGHTA and CDR2 FQGTGA. About this clone itself: Antigen unknown.

This chain connects TRBV7-3 to TRBJ1-1; perhaps TRBD1 as D (6 bases). Input material: PBMCs. This receptor was taken from a middle-aged woman in good health and CMV-seropositive. The CDR3 DNA is TGTGCCAGCAGCAAAGGACAGAAGAACACTGAAGCTTTCTTT. Residues: CASSKGQKNTEAFF.